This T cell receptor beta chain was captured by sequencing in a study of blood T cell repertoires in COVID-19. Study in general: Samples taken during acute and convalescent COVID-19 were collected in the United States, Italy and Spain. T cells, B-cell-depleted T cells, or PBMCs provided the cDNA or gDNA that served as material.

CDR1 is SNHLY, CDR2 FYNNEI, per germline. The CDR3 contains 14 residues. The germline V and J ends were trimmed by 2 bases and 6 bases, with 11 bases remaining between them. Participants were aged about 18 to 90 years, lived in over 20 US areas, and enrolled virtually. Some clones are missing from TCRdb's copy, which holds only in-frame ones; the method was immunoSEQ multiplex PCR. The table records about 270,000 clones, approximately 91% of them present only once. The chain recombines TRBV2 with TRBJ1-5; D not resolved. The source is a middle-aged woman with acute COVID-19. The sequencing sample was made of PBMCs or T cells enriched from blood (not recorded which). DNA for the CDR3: TGTGCCAGCAGTGAATCGGGTTTGGGTCAGCCCCAGCATTTT. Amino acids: CASSESGLGQPQHF.